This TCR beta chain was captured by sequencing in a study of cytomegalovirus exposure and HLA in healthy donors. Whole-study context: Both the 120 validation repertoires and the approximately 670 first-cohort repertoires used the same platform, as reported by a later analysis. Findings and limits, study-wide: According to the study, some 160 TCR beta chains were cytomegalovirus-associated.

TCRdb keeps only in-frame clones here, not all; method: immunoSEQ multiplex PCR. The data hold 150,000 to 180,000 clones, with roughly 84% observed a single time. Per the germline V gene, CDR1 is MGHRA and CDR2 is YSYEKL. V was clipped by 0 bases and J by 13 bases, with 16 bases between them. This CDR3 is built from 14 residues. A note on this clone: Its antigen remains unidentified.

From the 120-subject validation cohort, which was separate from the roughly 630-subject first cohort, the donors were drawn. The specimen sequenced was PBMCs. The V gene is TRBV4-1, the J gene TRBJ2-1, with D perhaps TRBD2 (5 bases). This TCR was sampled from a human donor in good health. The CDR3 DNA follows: TGCGCCAGCAGCCAAGACAGGACTCCCCCGAACCAGTTCTTC. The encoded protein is CASSQDRTPPNQFF.